This T cell receptor beta chain derives from a study of long-term antiretroviral therapy in people with HIV. General study points: With ART, diversity went up but was still lower than in transplant donor controls.

This CDR3 contains 18 residues. CDR1 and CDR2 from the germline V gene are LNHDA and SQIVND (reference sequence). V lost 5 bases, J lost 5 bases, and 24 bases lay in between. Sequencing relied on immunoSEQ assay v3.0, run at survey level. The assay was immunoSEQ multiplex PCR, and TCRdb's table has in-frame clones only and misses some. The profile shows approximately 39,000 clones, 75% to 90% of them singletons. A word on this clone: The antigen is unknown.

The chain recombines TRBV19 with TRBJ2-2, with TRBD2 as a possible D gene (6 bases). This specimen was unsorted PBMCs, taken 1.5 years after starting antiretroviral therapy. The clonotype comes from a man between 18 and 29 years old with HIV. The CDR3 DNA sequence: TGTGCCAGTAGTCCGCGGATGGGCAGGCGGGAAGCAACCGGGGAGCTGTTTTTT. The encoded protein is CASSPRMGRREATGELFF.